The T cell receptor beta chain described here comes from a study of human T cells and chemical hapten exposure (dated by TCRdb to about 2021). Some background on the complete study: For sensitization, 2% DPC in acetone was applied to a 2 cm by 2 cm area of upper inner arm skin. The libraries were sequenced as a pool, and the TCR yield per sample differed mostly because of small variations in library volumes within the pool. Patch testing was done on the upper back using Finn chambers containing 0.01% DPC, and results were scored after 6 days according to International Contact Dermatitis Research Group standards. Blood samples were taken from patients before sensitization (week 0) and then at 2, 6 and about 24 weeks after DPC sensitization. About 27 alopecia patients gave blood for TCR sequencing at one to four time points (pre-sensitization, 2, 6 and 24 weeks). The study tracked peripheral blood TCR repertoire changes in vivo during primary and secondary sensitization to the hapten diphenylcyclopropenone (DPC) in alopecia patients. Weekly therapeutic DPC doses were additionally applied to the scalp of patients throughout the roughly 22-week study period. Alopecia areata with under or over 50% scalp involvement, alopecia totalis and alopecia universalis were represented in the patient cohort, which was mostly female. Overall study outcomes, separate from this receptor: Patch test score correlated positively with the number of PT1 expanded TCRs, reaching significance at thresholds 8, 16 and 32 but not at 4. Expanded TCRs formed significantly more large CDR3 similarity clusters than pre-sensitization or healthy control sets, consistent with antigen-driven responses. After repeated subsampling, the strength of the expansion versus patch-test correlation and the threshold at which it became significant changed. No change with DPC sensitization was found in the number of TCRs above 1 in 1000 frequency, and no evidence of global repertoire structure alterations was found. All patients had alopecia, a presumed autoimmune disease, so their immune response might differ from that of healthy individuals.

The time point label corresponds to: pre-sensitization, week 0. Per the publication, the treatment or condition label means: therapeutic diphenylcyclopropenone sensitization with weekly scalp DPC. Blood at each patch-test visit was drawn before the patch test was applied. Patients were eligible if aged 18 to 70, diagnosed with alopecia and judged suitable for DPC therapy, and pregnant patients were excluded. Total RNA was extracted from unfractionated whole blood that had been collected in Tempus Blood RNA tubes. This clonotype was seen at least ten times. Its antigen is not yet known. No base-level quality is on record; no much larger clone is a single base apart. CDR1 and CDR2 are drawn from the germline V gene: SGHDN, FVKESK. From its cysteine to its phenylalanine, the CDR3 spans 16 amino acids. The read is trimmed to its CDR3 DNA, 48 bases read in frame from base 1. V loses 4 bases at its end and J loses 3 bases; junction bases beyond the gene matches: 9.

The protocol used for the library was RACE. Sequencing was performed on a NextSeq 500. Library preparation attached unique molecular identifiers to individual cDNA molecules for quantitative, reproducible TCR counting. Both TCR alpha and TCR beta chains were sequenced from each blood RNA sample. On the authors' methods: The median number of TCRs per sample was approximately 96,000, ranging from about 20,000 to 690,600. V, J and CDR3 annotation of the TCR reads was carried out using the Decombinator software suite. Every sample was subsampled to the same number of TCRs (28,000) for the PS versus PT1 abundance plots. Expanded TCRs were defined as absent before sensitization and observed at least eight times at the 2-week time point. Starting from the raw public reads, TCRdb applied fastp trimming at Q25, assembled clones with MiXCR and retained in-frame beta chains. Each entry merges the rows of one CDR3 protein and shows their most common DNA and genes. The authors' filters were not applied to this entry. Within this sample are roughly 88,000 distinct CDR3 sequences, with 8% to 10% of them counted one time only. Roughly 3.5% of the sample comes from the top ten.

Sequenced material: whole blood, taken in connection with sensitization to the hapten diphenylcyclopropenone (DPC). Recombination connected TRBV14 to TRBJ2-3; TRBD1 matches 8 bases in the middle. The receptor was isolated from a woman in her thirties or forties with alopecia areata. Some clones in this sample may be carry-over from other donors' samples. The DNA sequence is TGTGCCAGCAGCCCCCGGGACAGGAGGGGAACAGATACGCAGTATTTT. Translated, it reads CASSPRDRRGTDTQYF. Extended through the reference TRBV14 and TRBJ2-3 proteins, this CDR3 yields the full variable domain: EAGVTQFPSHSVIEKGQTVTLRCDPISGHDNLYWYRRVMGKEIKFLLHFVKESKQDESGMPNNRFLAERTGGTYSTLKVQPAELEDSGVYFCASSPRDRRGTDTQYFGPGTRLTVL.